This T cell receptor (beta chain) was retrieved from a study of CD4 T cell repertoires in COVID-19 (dated by TCRdb to the early 2020s). With respect to the entire study: To analyze cross-reactivity, the CFSE-low cells were expanded with IL-2 for about 10 days and then labeled again and restimulated with spike proteins from other coronaviruses. Naturally processed CD4+ T cell responses to SARS-CoV-2 spike and nucleoprotein were characterized in COVID-19-recovered individuals, and clonal composition was assessed by TCR Vbeta sequencing. In a few recovered individuals, the TCR Vbeta repertoire of SARS-CoV-2-reactive T cells was analyzed at the subset level.

About this clone itself: The specificity of this receptor is unknown. Base quality data are lacking; no much larger clone is found one base away.

This sample's time point label indicates: sample from a COVID-19-recovered individual after infection. Patients who had recovered from mild-to-severe COVID-19 served as donors. Memory T cell samples that were not cultured were sequenced immediately after ex vivo isolation. From peripheral blood mononuclear cells, the researchers isolated CD4+ total memory, central memory, effector memory and circulating T follicular helper cells. Broad study findings and their caveats: Several of the most expanded SARS-CoV-2-reactive clonotypes were present in two or all three memory subsets, which suggests intraclonal diversification. Consistent with cross-reactivity, between 7 and 25% of SARS-CoV-2 clonotypes also showed up in secondary cultures stimulated with SARS-CoV and/or HKU1 spike.

The receptor library was made with the immunoSEQ multiplex PCR assay. In the source study's methods: Repertoire overlap between subsets was quantified using the Chao-Jaccard similarity index and counts of shared clonotypes. The table comes from immuneACCESS by way of TCRdb, which keeps in-frame sequences with V and J called. Part of the clones is missing from these tables; in studies checked, under half for an unresolved V gene and the rest for unknown reasons. That table supplies the V and J calls and clone size; D and trimming were determined from the DNA. This sample comprises more than 65,000 clones, under 90% of them detected only once. The ten most abundant clones make up about 0.5% of the sample. The input for sequencing was CD4+ T cells from peripheral blood, taken after recovery from COVID-19. The receptor was isolated from a human donor who had COVID-19.

The DNA reads as follows: TGTGCCTGGAGTGTGGGAGATACGCAGTATTTT. Its amino acids are CAWSVGDTQYF. Recombination joined TRBV30 with TRBJ2-3; no D gene is confidently identified. Based on the germline V gene (reference sequence), the CDR1 and CDR2 sequences are GTSNPN and SVGIG. The CDR3 runs 11 amino acids, cysteine and phenylalanine included. The retained sequence is limited to the CDR3, 33 bases, with the frame set at the first base. V drops 0 bases and J drops 5 bases, leaving 3 bases in between.